This T cell receptor beta chain came from a study of T cell repertoires in ileal Crohn's disease. For the study at large: About half of patients got postoperative therapy: roughly 12 thiopurines, roughly 19 anti-TNF. Study results and caveats: Endoscopic recurrence occurred in every patient whose clonality exceeded 26.8%. Mucosal expansions were suggested to be mainly CD8 T cells.

V was pared by 5 bases and J by 0 bases, with 14 bases between. Germline V gene data show CDR1 as SGHRS and CDR2 as YFSETQ. The CDR3 spans 15 residues. Measured with immunoSEQ multiplex PCR; TCRdb has only the in-frame clones, and not every one. The data hold some 1,900 clones, with roughly 84% observed a single time. About this clone itself: Its specificity is unknown.

The V call is TRBV5-1, the J call TRBJ1-1; perhaps TRBD1 as D (5 bases). This TCR came from an adult with Crohn's disease. Sequenced: ileal tissue. This chain's CDR3 is CASSTGGTLNTEAFF. DNA for the CDR3: TGCGCCAGCAGTACCGGGGGGACCTTGAACACTGAAGCTTTCTTT.